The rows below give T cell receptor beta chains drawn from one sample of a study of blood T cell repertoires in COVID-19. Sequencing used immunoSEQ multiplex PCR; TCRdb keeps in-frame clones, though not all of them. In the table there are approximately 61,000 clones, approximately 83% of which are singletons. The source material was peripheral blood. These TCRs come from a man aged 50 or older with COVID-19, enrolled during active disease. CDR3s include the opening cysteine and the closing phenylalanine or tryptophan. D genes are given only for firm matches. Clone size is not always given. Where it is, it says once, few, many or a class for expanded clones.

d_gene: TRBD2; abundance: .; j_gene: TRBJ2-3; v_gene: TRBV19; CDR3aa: CASSISGRPPFTDTQYF; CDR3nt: TGTGCCAGTAGTATTAGCGGGAGACCCCCTTTCACAGATACGCAGTATTTT
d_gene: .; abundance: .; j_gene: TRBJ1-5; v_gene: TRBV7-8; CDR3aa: CASSLDGTNSNQPQHF; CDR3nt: TGTGCCAGCAGCCTAGACGGGACAAATAGCAATCAGCCCCAGCATTTT
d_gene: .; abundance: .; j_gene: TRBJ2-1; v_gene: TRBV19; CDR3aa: CASSVPFNEQFF; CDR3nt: TGTGCCAGTAGTGTCCCGTTCAATGAGCAGTTCTTC
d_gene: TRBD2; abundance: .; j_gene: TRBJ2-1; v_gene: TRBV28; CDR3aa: CASSVTSGYNEQFF; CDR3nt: TGTGCCAGCAGTGTGACTAGCGGTTACAATGAGCAGTTCTTC
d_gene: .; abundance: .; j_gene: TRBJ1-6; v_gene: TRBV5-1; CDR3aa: CARHDGGNSPLHF; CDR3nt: TGCGCCCGCCACGACGGGGGAAACTCACCCCTCCACTTT
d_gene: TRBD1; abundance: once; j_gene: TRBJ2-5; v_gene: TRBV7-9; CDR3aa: CASSNTGGEETQYF; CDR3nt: TGTGCCAGCAGCAATACAGGGGGAGAGGAGACCCAGTACTTC
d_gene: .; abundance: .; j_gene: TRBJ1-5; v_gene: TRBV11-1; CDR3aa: CASSLGPTGQPQHF; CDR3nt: TGTGCCAGCAGCTTAGGCCCCACGGGTCAGCCCCAGCATTTT
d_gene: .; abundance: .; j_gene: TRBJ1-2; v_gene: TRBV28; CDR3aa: CASRGGDGSGSYGYTF; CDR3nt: TGTGCCAGCCGAGGAGGGGACGGCTCGGGAAGCTATGGCTACACCTTC
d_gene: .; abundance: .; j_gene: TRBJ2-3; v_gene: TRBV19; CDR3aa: CASKERSHTDTQYF; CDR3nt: TGTGCCAGTAAGGAGCGTTCTCACACAGATACGCAGTATTTT
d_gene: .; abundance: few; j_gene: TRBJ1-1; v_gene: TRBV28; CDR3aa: CASSLLDRAVANTEAFF; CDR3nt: TGTGCCAGCAGTCTATTAGATCGCGCTGTAGCTAACACTGAAGCTTTCTTT
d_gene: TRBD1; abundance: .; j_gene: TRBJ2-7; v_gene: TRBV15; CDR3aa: CATSRGQGAYEQYF; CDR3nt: TGTGCCACCAGCAGGGGGCAGGGGGCCTACGAGCAGTACTTC
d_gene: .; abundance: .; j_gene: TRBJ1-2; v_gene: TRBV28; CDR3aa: CASRSRVGRNNYGYTF; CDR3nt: TGTGCCAGCAGGTCGCGGGTGGGCCGGAACAACTATGGCTACACCTTC
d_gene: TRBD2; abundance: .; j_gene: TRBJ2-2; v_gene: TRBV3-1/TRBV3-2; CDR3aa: CASSQDLASGFPGELFF; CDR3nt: TGTGCCAGCAGCCAAGATCTGGCTAGCGGGTTCCCCGGGGAGCTGTTTTTT
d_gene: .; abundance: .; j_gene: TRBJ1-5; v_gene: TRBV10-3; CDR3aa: CATGRETNQPQHF; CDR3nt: TGTGCCACGGGGAGGGAAACTAACCAGCCCCAGCATTTT
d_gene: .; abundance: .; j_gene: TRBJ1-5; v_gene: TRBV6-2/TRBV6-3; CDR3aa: CASSKHSGVGQPQHF; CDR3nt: TGTGCCAGCAGTAAACACTCAGGGGTAGGACAGCCCCAGCATTTT
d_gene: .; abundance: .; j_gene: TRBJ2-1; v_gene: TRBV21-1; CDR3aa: CASSKLRSKPYNEQFF; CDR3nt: TGTGCCAGCAGCAAACTTCGGAGTAAACCCTACAATGAGCAGTTCTTC
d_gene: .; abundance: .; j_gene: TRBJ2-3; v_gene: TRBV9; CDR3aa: CASSVPPQDAAQYF; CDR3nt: TGTGCCAGCAGCGTCCCGCCCCAGGATGCTGCGCAGTATTTT
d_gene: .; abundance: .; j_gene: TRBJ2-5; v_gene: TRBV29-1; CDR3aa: CSVEWGDRQGETQYF; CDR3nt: TGCAGCGTTGAATGGGGCGACAGGCAGGGGGAGACCCAGTACTTC
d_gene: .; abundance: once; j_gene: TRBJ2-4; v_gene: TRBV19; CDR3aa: CASDMGGGAKNIQYF; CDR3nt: TGTGCCAGTGACATGGGCGGAGGGGCTAAAAACATTCAGTACTTC
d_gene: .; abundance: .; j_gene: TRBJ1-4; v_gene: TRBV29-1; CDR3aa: CSVAESGGEKLFF; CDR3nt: TGCAGCGTTGCGGAGTCGGGGGGTGAAAAACTGTTTTTT
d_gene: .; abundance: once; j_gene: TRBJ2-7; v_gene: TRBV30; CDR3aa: CAWSVGRGPLYEQYF; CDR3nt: TGTGCCTGGAGTGTAGGCAGGGGTCCGCTTTACGAGCAGTACTTC
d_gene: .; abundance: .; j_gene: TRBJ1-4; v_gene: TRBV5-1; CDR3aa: CASSLESLYNEKLFF; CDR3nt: TGCGCCAGCAGCTTGGAGAGTTTATATAATGAAAAACTGTTTTTT
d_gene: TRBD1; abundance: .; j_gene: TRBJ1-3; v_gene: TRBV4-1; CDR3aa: CASSQVGTGGNTIYF; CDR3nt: TGCGCCAGCAGCCAAGTTGGGACAGGTGGAAACACCATATATTTT
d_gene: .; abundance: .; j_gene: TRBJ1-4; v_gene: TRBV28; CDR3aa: CASSVPGGRANEKLFF; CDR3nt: TGTGCCAGCAGTGTCCCGGGGGGGAGGGCTAATGAAAAACTGTTTTTT
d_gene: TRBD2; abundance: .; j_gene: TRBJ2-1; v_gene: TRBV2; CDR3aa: CASSAQRDPLVGEQFF; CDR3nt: TGTGCCAGCAGTGCCCAGCGGGACCCCCTTGTAGGTGAGCAGTTCTTC
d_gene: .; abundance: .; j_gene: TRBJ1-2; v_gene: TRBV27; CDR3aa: CASSLSWQGLSYGYTF; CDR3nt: TGTGCCAGCAGTTTATCGTGGCAGGGGTTGAGCTATGGCTACACCTTC
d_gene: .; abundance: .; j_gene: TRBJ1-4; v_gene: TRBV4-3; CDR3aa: CASSQDGLGSNEKLFF; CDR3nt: TGCGCCAGCAGCCAAGATGGGCTTGGGTCGAATGAAAAACTGTTTTTT
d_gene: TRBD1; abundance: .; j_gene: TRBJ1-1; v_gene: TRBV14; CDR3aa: CASSQGPGQGWPEAFF; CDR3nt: TGTGCCAGCAGCCAAGGGCCGGGACAGGGGTGGCCTGAAGCTTTCTTT
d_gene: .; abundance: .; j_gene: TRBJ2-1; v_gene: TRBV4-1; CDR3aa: CASSQPFIRRAFSYNEQFF; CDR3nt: TGCGCCAGCAGCCAACCCTTTATCCGGCGGGCTTTCTCCTACAATGAGCAGTTCTTC
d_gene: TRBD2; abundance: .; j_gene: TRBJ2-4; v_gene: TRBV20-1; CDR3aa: CSASGEREGQNIQYF; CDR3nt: TGCAGTGCTAGTGGGGAGCGGGAGGGCCAAAACATTCAGTACTTC
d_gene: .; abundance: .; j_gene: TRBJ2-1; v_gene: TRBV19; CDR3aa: CASSMSGGAGEQFF; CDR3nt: TGTGCCAGTAGTATGTCGGGCGGAGCAGGGGAGCAGTTCTTC
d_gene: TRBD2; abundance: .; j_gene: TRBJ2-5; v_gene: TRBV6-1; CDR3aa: CASRRTSGSETQYF; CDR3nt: TGTGCCAGCAGGCGGACTAGCGGGAGTGAGACCCAGTACTTC
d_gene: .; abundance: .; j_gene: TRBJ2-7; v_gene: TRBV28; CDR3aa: CASSPGGVGEQYF; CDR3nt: TGTGCCAGCAGCCCCGGAGGGGTCGGCGAGCAGTACTTC
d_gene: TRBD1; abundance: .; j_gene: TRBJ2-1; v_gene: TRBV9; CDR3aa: CASSPKYRGAYNEQFF; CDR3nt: TGTGCCAGCAGCCCAAAGTACAGGGGCGCCTACAATGAGCAGTTCTTC
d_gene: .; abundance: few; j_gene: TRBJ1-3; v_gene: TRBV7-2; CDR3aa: CASSLSSSSGNTIYF; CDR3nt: TGTGCCAGCAGCTTAAGTAGCAGCTCTGGAAACACCATATATTTT
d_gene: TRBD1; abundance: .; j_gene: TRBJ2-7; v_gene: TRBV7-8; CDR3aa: CASSLGGTGGYEQYF; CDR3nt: TGTGCCAGCAGCTTAGGTGGGACAGGGGGGTACGAGCAGTACTTC
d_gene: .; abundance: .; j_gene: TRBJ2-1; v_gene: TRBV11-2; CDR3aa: CASSFSGGYNEQFF; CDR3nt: TGTGCCAGCAGCTTCAGCGGAGGTTACAATGAGCAGTTCTTC
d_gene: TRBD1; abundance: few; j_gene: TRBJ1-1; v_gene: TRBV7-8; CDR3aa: CASSYRGTVNTEAFF; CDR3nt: TGTGCCAGCAGCTATCGAGGGACAGTGAACACTGAAGCTTTCTTT
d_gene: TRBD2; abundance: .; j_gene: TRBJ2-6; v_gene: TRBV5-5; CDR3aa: CASSRQSLAGGPGANVLTF; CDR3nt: TGTGCCAGCAGCCGACAGTCTCTAGCGGGAGGGCCTGGGGCCAACGTCCTGACTTTC
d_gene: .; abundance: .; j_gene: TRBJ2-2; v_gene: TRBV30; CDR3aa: CAWSPPGYGTGELFF; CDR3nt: TGTGCCTGGAGTCCCCCGGGATATGGCACCGGGGAGCTGTTTTTT
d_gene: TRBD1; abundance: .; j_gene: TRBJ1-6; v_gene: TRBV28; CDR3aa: CASLTAGQGSLHF; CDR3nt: TGTGCCAGCTTAACCGCGGGACAGGGATCCCTCCACTTT
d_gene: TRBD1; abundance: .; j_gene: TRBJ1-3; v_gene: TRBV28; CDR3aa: CASLTPGQGGGNTIYF; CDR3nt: TGTGCCAGCCTTACTCCGGGACAGGGCGGCGGAAACACCATATATTTT
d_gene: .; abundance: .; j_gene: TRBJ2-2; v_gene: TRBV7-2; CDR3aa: CASSLAGSPNTGELFF; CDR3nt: TGTGCCAGCAGCTTAGCGGGGAGTCCGAACACCGGGGAGCTGTTTTTT
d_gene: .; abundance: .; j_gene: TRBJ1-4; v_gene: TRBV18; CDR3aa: CASSPQGRGSEKLFF; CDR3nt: TGTGCCAGCTCACCCCAGGGCAGGGGTAGCGAAAAACTGTTTTTT
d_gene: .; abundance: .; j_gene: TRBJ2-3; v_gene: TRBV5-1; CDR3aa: CASSLGGLPDTQYF; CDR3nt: TGCGCCAGCAGCTTGGGGGGGCTCCCAGATACGCAGTATTTT
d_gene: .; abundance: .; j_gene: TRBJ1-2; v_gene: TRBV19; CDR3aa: CASKASNYGYTF; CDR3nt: TGTGCCAGTAAAGCCTCAAACTATGGCTACACCTTC
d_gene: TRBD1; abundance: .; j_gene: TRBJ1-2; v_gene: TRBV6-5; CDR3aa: CASSRSTGSGGYTF; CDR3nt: TGTGCCAGCAGTCGCTCGACAGGGTCAGGCGGCTACACCTTC
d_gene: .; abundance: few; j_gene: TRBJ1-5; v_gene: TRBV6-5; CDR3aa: CASSQGVGQPQHF; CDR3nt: TGTGCCAGCAGTCAGGGTGTGGGCCAGCCCCAGCATTTT
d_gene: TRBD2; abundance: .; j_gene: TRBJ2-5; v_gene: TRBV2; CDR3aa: CASSEGLAGVETQYF; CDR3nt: TGTGCCAGCAGTGAAGGTCTAGCGGGAGTAGAGACCCAGTACTTC
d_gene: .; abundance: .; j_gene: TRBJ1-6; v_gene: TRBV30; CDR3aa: CAWRPPGDRISPLHF; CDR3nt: TGTGCCTGGAGGCCCCCGGGGGACCGGATTTCACCCCTCCACTTT
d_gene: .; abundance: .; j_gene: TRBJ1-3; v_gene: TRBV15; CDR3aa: CATSSPEGVPANTIYF; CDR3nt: TGTGCCACCAGCAGCCCAGAGGGGGTCCCGGCAAACACCATATATTTT